The text below deals with one T cell receptor beta chain. Its antigen has not been determined. One base away there is no much larger clone; base qualities are not given. From a lookup of the germline V gene, CDR1 and CDR2 are SGHRS and YFSETQ. V is cut by 3 bases and J by 7 bases, and the space between the germline ends is 13 bases. The CDR3 starts with the cysteine, ends with the phenylalanine, and has 13 residues. Only the CDR3 DNA is retained, 39 bases long and in frame from the first base. Sample treatment or condition, as interpreted from the label and publication: in vitro stimulation with specific CMV peptide epitopes to enrich CMV-specific T cells. This sample was included in a study of T cell repertoires in cytomegalovirus infection (dated by TCRdb to between 2019 and 2020). Broadly, across the study: Peptide stimulations targeted recently identified HLA-C-restricted CMV epitopes, whose presentation resists viral immunomodulation, together with well-studied HLA-B-restricted epitopes. Donor HLA type was relevant to the analysis, as public TCR beta signatures indicated carriage of CMV infection together with the matching HLA type.

Broader findings and caveats from the paper: In the ex vivo response, HLA-C-restricted CMV-specific TCR beta clonotypes were dominant, and in two of eight donors the single most frequent clonotype came from this HLA-C-restricted group. Carriers of CMV infection plus the relevant HLA type were discriminated by the cumulative frequency of public TCR beta family members in the study cohort and in an independent roughly 400-donor cohort.

The instrument was an Illumina HiSeq 1500. TCRdb reprocessing: public reads trimmed at Q25 with fastp, clones called with MiXCR, in-frame beta chains kept. Entries that share a CDR3 protein sequence are merged under the most common genes and DNA. The sample table contains about 890,000 distinct CDR3 sequences; only one count was recorded for approximately 33% of them. The ten largest clones represent about an eighth of the sample. Sequenced here: cultured CD8+ T cells from PBMCs, sampled from culture after CMV antigen stimulation. This receptor was identified in a human donor in good health (CMV status not recorded). Some clones in this sample may be carry-over from other donors' samples. The chain is made from TRBV5-1 and TRBJ1-1; TRBD1 is perhaps the D gene, given 6 matching bases. The DNA sequence follows: TGCGCCAGCAGCTGGGTTGGACAGTTTGAAGCTTTCTTT. Its product reads: CASSWVGQFEAFF.